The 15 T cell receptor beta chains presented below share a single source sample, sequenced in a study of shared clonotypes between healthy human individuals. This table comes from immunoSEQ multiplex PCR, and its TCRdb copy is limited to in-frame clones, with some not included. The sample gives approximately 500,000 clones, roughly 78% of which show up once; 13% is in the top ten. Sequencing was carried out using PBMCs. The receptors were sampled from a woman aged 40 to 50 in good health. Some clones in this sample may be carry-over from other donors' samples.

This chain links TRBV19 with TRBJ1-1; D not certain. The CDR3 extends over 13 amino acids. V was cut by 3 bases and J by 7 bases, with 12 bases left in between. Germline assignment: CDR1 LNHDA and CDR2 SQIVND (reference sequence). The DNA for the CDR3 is TGTGCCAGTAGTATCCGGCCCCTGGTTGAAGCTTTCTTT. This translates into CASSIRPLVEAFF.

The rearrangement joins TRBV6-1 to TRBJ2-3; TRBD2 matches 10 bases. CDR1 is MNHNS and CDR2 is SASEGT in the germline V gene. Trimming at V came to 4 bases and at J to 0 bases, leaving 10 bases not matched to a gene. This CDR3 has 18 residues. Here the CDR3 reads CASSVQREGSLSTDTQYF. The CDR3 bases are TGTGCCAGCAGTGTCCAGCGGGAGGGCTCACTTAGCACAGATACGCAGTATTTT.

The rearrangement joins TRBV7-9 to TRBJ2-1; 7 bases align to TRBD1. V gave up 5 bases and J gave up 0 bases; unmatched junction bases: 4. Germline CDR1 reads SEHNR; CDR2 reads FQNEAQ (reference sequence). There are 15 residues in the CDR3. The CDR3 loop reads CASSTRGSSYNEQFF. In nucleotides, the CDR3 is TGTGCCAGCAGCACCAGGGGGAGCTCCTACAATGAGCAGTTCTTC.

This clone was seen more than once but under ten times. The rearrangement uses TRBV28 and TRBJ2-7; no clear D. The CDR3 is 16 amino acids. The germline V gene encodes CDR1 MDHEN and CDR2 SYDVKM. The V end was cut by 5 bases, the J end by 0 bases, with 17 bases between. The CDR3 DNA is TGTGCCAGCAGTCCCCCCGGTCAGCTACCCTCCTACGAGCAGTACTTC. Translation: CASSPPGQLPSYEQYF.

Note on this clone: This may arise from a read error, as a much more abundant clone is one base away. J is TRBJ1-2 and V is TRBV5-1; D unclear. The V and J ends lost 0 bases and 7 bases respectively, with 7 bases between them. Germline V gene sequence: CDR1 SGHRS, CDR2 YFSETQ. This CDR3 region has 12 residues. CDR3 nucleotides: TGCGCCAGCAGCTTGGAATATGGTGGCTACACCTTC. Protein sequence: CASSLEYGGYTF.

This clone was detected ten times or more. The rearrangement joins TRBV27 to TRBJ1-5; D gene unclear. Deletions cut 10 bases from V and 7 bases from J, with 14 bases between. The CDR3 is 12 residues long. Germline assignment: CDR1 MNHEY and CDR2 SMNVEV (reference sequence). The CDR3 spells CATSGVGQPQHF. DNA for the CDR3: TGTGCCACTAGCGGGGTGGGCCAGCCCCAGCATTTT.

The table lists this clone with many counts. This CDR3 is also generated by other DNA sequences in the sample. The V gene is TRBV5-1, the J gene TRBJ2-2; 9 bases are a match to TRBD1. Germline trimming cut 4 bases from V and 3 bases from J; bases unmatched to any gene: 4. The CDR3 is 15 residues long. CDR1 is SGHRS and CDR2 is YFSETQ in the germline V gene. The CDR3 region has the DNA TGCGCCAGCAGCCTGACAGGGGGTTACACCGGGGAGCTGTTTTTT. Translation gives CASSLTGGYTGELFF.

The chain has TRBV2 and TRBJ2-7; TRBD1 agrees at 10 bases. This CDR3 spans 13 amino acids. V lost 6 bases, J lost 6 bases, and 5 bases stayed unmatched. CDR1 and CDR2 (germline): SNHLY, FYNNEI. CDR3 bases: TGTGCCAGCAGAGGGACAGGGGTGTCCGAGCAGTACTTC. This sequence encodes CASRGTGVSEQYF.

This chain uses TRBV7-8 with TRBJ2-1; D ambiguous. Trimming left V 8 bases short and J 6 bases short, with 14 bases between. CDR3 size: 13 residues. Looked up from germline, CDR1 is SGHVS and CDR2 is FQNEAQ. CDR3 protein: CASGIRRGNEQFF. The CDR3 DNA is TGTGCCAGCGGGATTCGGAGAGGCAATGAGCAGTTCTTC. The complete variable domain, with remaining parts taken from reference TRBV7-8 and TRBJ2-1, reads GAGVSQSPRYKVAKRGQDVALRCDPISGHVSLFWYQQALGQGPEFLTYFQNEAQLDKSGLPSDRFFAERPEGSVSTLKIQRTQQEDSAVYLCASGIRRGNEQFFGPGTRLTVL.

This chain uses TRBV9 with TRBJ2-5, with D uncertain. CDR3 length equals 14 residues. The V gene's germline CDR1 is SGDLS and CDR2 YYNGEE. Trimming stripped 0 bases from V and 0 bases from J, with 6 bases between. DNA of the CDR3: TGTGCCAGCAGCGTAGCTACTGACCAAGAGACCCAGTACTTC. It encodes CASSVATDQETQYF.

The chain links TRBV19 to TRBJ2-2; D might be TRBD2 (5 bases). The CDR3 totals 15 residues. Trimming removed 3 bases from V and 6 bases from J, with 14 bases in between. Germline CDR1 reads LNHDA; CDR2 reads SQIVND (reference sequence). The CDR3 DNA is TGTGCCAGTAGTATGCTCCCGCTGGAGGCCGGGGAGCTGTTTTTT. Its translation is CASSMLPLEAGELFF. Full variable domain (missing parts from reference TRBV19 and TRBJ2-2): DGGITQSPKYLFRKEGQNVTLSCEQNLNHDAMYWYRQDPGQGLRLIYYSQIVNDFQKGDIAEGYSVSREKKESFPLTVTSAQKNPTAFYLCASSMLPLEAGELFFGEGSRLTVL.

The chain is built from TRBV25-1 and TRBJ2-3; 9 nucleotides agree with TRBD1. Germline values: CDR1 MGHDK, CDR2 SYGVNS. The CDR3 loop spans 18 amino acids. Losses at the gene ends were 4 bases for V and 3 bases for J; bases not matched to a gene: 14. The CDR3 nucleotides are TGTGCCAGCAGTGCCCCGACCGGGACAGGGTCGAGTACAGATACGCAGTATTTT. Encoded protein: CASSAPTGTGSSTDTQYF.

CDR3 in amino acids: CASSLSLGNEQYF. In DNA form, the CDR3 reads TGTGCCAGCAGCTTAAGCCTAGGAAACGAGCAGTACTTC. V and J are TRBV7-3 and TRBJ2-7; no clear D. CDR3 length: 13 residues. Germline V gene lookup returns CDR1 SGHTA and CDR2 FQGTGA. The V end was cut by 1 base, the J end by 5 bases, with 9 bases between.

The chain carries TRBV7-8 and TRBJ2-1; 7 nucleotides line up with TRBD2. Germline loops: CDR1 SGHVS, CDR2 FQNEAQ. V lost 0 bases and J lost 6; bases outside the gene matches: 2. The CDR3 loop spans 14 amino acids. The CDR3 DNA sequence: TGTGCCAGCAGCTTAGCGGGAGGGTCCAATGAGCAGTTCTTC. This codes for CASSLAGGSNEQFF.

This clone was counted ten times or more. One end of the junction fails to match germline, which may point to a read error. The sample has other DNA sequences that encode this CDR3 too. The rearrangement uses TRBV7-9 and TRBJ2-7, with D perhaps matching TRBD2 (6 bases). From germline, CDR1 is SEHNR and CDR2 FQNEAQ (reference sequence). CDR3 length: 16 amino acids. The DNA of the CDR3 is TGCGCCAGCAGCCAGGGATTATCGGGACTCCGGGCCGAGCAGTACTTC. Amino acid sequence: CASSQGLSGLRAEQYF.